This T cell receptor beta chain emerged from a study of CD8 T cells in Susac syndrome. Study details: The sequenced Susac syndrome patients included six who had clinically active disease and about 8 who were in remission. Overall study findings and caveats: None of the CD4+ T cell repertoires in Susac syndrome showed clonal expansion. In its TCR sequencing and HLA analysis, the study acknowledged that the number of individuals was relatively small.

RNA, at about 0.45 to 1 ug, was reverse transcribed with random hexamers. A single record per CDR3 protein comes from TCRdb applying MiXCR to the immunoSEQ multiplex PCR reads. The sample yields about 140,000 distinct CDR3 sequences, approximately 95% seen once. This CDR3 is built from 15 residues. CDR1 and CDR2 from the germline V gene are SGDLS and YYNGEE. V trimming: 0 bases; J trimming: 3 bases; junction bases outside the gene matches: 5. This clonotype was found once. As yet, its antigen is unknown. Specimen: CD4+ T cells from PBMCs. The chain recombines TRBV9 with TRBJ2-5, with 7 bases fitting TRBD2. The clonotype was recovered from a human donor with Susac syndrome. CDR3 residues: CASSVAGGYKETQYF. The CDR3 DNA follows: TGTGCCAGCAGCGTAGCGGGGGGATATAAAGAGACCCAGTACTTC.